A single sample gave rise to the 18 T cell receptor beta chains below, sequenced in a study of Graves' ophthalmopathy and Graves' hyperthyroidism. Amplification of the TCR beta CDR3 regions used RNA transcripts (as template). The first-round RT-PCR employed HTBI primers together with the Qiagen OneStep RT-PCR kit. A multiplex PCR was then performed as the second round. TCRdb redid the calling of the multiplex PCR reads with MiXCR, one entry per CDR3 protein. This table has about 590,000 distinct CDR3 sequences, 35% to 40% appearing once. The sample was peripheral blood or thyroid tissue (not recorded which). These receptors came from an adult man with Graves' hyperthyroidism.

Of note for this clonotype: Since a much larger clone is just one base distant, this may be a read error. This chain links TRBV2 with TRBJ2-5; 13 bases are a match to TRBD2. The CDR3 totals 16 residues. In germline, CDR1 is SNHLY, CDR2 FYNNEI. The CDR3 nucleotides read TGTGCCGGCAGTGAACTAGCGGGGGGGCCTCTGGAGACCCAGTACTTC. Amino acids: CAGSELAGGPLETQYF.

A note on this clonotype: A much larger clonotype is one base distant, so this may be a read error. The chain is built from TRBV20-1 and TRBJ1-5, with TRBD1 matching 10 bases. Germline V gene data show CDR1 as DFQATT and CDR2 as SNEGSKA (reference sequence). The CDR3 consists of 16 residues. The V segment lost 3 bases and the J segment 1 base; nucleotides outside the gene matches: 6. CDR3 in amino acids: CSASNGGQGSNQPQHF. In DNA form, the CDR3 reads TGCAGTGCTAGTAACGGGGGACAGGGGAGCAATCAGCCCCAGCATTTT.

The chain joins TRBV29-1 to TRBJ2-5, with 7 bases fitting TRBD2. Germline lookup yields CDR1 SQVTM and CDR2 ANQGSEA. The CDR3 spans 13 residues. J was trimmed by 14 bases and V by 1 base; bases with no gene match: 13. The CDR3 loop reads CSVEGIHGLVVYF. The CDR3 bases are TGCAGCGTTGAAGGCATTCATGGACTAGTGGTCTACTTC.

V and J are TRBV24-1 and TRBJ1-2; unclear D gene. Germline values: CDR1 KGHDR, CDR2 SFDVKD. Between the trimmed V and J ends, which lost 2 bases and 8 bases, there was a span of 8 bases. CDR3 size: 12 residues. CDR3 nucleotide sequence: TGTGCCACCAGTGATTCGGACGGGGGCTACACCTTC. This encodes CATSDSDGGYTF.

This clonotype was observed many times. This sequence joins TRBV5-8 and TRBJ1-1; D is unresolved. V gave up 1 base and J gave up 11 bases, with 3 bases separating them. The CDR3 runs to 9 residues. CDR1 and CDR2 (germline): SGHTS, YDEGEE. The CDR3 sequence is CASSLWAFF. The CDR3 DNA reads TGTGCCAGCAGCTTGTGGGCTTTCTTT.

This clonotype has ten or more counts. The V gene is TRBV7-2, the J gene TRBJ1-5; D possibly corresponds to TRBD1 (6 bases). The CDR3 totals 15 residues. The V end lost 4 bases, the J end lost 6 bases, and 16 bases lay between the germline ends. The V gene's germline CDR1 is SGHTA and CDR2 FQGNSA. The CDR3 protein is CASSSGAGASQPQHF. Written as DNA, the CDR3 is TGTGCCAGCAGCTCAGGGGCAGGGGCCAGTCAGCCCCAGCATTTT.

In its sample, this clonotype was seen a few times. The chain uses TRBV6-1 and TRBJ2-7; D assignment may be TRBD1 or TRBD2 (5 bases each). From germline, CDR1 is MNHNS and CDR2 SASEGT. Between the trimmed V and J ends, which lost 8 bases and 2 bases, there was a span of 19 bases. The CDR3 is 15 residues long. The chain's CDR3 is CASPPRLGETYEQYF. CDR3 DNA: TGTGCCAGCCCCCCCCGGTTGGGGGAAACCTACGAGCAGTACTTC.

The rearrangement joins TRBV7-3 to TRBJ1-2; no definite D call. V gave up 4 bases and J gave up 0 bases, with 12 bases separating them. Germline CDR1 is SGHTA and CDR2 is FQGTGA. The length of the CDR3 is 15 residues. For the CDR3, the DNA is TGTGCCAGCAGCTCAGACGGAACCGCTAACTATGGCTACACCTTC. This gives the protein CASSSDGTANYGYTF. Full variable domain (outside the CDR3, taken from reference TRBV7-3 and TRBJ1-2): GAGVSQTPSNKVTEKGKYVELRCDPISGHTALYWYRQSLGQGPEFLIYFQGTGAADDSGLPNDRFFAVRPEGSVSTLKIQRTERGDSAVYLCASSSDGTANYGYTFGSGTRLTVV.

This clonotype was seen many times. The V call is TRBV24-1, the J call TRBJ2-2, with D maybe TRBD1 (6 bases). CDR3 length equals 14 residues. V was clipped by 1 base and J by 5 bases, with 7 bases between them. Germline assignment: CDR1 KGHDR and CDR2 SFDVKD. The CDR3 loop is CATSDFQGTGELFF. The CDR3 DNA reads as TGTGCCACCAGTGATTTTCAGGGGACCGGGGAGCTGTTTTTT.

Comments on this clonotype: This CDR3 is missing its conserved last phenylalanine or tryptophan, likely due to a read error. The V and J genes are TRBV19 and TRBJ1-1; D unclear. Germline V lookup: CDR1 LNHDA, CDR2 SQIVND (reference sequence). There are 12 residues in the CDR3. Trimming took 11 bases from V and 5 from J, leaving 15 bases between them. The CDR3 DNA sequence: TGTGCCTGGAGTCGCCGGGAGACTGAAGCTTTCCTT. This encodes CAWSRRETEAFL.

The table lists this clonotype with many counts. The CDR3 spells CASSGPQGTGGYTF. The CDR3 region has the DNA TGTGCCAGCAGCGGTCCACAGGGGACGGGGGGCTACACCTTC. The chain has TRBV9 and TRBJ1-2; 7 bases are a match to TRBD1. CDR3 length: 14 residues. Losses at the gene ends were 3 bases for V and 8 bases for J; bases not matched to a gene: 10. Germline V gene sequence: CDR1 SGDLS, CDR2 YYNGEE.

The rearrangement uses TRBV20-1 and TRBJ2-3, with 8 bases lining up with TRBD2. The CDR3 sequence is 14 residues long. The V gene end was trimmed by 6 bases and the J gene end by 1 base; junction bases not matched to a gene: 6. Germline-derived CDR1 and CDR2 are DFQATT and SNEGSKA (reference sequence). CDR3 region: CSAQHSGGTDTQYF. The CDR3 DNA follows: TGCAGTGCCCAACATAGCGGGGGCACAGATACGCAGTATTTT.

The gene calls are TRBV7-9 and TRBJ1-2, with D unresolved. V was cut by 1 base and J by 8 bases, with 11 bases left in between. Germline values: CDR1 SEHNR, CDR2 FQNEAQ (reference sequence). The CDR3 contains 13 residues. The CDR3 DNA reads TGTGCCAGCAGCTTAGTTAGGAGCGGGGGCTACACCTTC. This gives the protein CASSLVRSGGYTF.

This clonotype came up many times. CDR3 residues: CSAAPQGSIEAFF. CDR3 DNA sequence: TGCAGCGCTGCCCCACAGGGGAGCATTGAAGCTTTCTTT. The genes are TRBV29-1 and TRBJ1-1, with 7 bases fitting TRBD1. This CDR3 contains 13 residues. Germline lookup yields CDR1 SQVTM and CDR2 ANQGSEA. V lost 7 bases, J lost 7 bases, and 12 bases stayed unmatched.

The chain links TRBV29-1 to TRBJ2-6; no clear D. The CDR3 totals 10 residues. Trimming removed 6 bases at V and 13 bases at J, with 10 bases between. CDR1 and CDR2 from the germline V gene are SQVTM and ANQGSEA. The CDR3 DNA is TGCAGCGTCGTCCCCCGGGTCCTGACTTTC. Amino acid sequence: CSVVPRVLTF.

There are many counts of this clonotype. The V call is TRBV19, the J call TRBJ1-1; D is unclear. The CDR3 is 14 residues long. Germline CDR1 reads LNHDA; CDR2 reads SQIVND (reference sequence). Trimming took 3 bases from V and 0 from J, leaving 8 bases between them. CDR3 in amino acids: CASSMFRLNTEAFF. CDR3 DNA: TGTGCCAGTAGTATGTTCAGACTGAACACTGAAGCTTTCTTT. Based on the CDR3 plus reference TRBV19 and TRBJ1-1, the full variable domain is DGGITQSPKYLFRKEGQNVTLSCEQNLNHDAMYWYRQDPGQGLRLIYYSQIVNDFQKGDIAEGYSVSREKKESFPLTVTSAQKNPTAFYLCASSMFRLNTEAFFGQGTRLTVV.

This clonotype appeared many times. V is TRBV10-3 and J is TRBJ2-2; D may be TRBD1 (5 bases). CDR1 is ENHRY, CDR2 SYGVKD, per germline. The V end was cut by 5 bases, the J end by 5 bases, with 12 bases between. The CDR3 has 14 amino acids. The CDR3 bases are TGTGCCATCAGTACAGAGACAGCAACCGGGGAGCTGTTTTTT. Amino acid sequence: CAISTETATGELFF.

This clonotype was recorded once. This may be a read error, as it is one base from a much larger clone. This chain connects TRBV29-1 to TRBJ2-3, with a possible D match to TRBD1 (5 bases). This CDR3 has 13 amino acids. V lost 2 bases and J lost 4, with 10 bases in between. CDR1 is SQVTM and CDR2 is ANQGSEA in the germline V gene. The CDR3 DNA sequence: TGCAGCGTTGAATACAGGTCTTCAGATACGCAGTATTTT. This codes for CSVEYRSSDTQYF.